One and the same sample provided the 15 T cell receptor beta chains below, sequenced in a study of T-cell reconstitution after alpha-beta-depleted transplantation in children. Molecular barcoding with unique molecular identifiers was used for the TCRbeta library. TCRdb independently ran MiXCR on the PCR reads; one entry per CDR3 protein. This repertoire shows under 450,000 distinct CDR3 sequences, about 14% found once; its top ten account for about 3.9%. Sequencing used PBMCs, obtained from the stem cell graft. The source of these receptors is a human donor who donated a stem cell graft to a child with Fanconi anemia.

The V call is TRBV20-1, the J call TRBJ1-6; TRBD1 is a possible D gene (5 bases). The CDR3 runs 14 residues. V was shortened by 3 bases and J by 8 bases, with 14 bases between the two germline ends. Germline V gene data show CDR1 as DFQATT and CDR2 as SNEGSKA (reference sequence). The CDR3 protein is CSASSGDGDSPLHF. The DNA of the CDR3 is TGCAGTGCTAGCTCCGGGGACGGTGATTCACCCCTCCACTTT.

This clonotype was observed at least ten times. V is TRBV27 and J is TRBJ1-1; D is uncertain. Germline values: CDR1 MNHEY, CDR2 SMNVEV (reference sequence). The CDR3 covers 14 residues. The V and J ends lost 6 bases and 2 bases respectively, with 13 bases between them. The CDR3 region is CASSRQARNTEAFF. The DNA of the CDR3 is TGTGCCAGCAGCCGGCAGGCCCGTAACACTGAAGCTTTCTTT.

In this sample, this clonotype turned up a few times. J is TRBJ1-2 and V is TRBV12-5, with D tentatively TRBD1 (6 bases). Between the trimmed V and J ends, which lost 6 bases and 9 bases, there was a span of 23 bases. The CDR3 consists of 15 residues. Germline assignment: CDR1 LGHNT and CDR2 FRNRAP. CDR3 residues: CASGPKSSGAGRYTF. In nucleotides, the CDR3 is TGTGCTAGTGGACCGAAATCGTCGGGGGCGGGGCGCTACACCTTC.

The rearrangement links TRBV6-2 or TRBV6-3 to TRBJ2-1; 11 bases are a match to TRBD2. The CDR3 length is 16 residues. The germline CDR1 and CDR2 sequences are MNHEY and SVGEGT. V shed 2 bases and J 6 bases; nucleotides not matched to a gene: 6. CDR3 loop: CASSYVAGGLGNEQFF. The DNA for the CDR3 is TGTGCCAGCAGTTACGTAGCGGGGGGGCTGGGCAATGAGCAGTTCTTC.

The chain links TRBV5-1 to TRBJ1-1; no clear D gene. This CDR3 is 14 amino acids long. V shed 5 bases and J shed 1 base, with 12 bases lying between them. Germline CDR1 is SGHRS and CDR2 is YFSETQ. Here the CDR3 reads CASSLAQPNTEAFF. CDR3 DNA sequence: TGCGCCAGCAGTCTAGCACAGCCGAACACTGAAGCTTTCTTT.

This clonotype was recorded at least ten times. The V call is TRBV28, the J call TRBJ2-7, with 7 bases fitting TRBD1. From germline, CDR1 is MDHEN and CDR2 SYDVKM. The J segment lost 5 bases and the V segment lost 5 bases, leaving 6 bases of the junction unmatched. The CDR3 consists of 13 residues. In DNA form, the CDR3 reads TGTGCCAGCAGTCTGACAGGGATCGACGAGCAGTACGTC. Encoded protein: CASSLTGIDEQYV.

This clonotype has just a few counts. This chain joins TRBV20-1 and TRBJ2-3; D unclear. This CDR3 region has 15 residues. The V end was cut by 1 base, the J end by 0 bases, with 11 bases between. Germline assignment: CDR1 DFQATT and CDR2 SNEGSKA (reference sequence). The chain's CDR3 is CSARAVALSTDTQYF. Here the CDR3 DNA reads TGCAGTGCTAGAGCGGTGGCCCTAAGCACAGATACGCAGTATTTT.

This rearrangement joins TRBV20-1 to TRBJ2-7; maybe TRBD2 (6 bases). Germline V CDR1 and CDR2: DFQATT, SNEGSKA (reference sequence). V lost 6 bases and J 3 bases, leaving 21 bases between the germline ends. This CDR3 is built from 15 residues. In nucleotides, the CDR3 is TGCAGTGCCAGACCCCTCCTTTGGGGGGACTACGAGCAGTACTTC. Translated: CSARPLLWGDYEQYF.

V usage is TRBV29-1 and J usage is TRBJ1-1; tentatively, D is TRBD1 (5 bases). The CDR3 runs to 14 residues. From germline, CDR1 is SQVTM and CDR2 ANQGSEA. V was clipped by 3 bases and J by 0 bases, with 11 bases between them. This CDR3 reads CSVDLQGMNTEAFF. The CDR3 DNA reads as TGCAGCGTTGATCTCCAGGGTATGAACACTGAAGCTTTCTTT.

This clonotype was found many times. The chain's CDR3 is CASSPRYRGTTTEQYF. In DNA form, the CDR3 reads TGTGCCAGCAGTCCACGTTACAGGGGGACAACTACGGAGCAGTACTTC. The J gene is TRBJ2-7, the V gene TRBV12-3 or TRBV12-4, with 8 bases that match TRBD1. This CDR3 contains 16 residues. Germline trimming cut 5 bases from V and 7 bases from J; bases unmatched to any gene: 16.

The table lists this clonotype with many counts. J is TRBJ2-2 and V is TRBV27; the match to TRBD2 covers 12 bases. Germline CDR1 is MNHEY and CDR2 is SMNVEV (reference sequence). CDR3 length: 15 amino acids. J lost 6 bases, V lost 2 bases, and 1 base had no gene match. The CDR3 DNA reads as TGTGCCAGCAGTTTACTAGCGGGGGGGCCCGGGGAGCTGTTTTTT. It encodes CASSLLAGGPGELFF.

This clonotype was seen repeatedly, ten times or more. The V gene is TRBV20-1, the J gene TRBJ2-5, with D perhaps matching TRBD2 (5 bases). Deletions cut 3 bases from V and 7 bases from J, with 9 bases between. The germline V gene has CDR1 DFQATT and CDR2 SNEGSKA (reference sequence). There are 11 residues in the CDR3. CDR3 in amino acids: CSAREEGTQYF. The CDR3, as DNA: TGCAGTGCTAGGGAAGAGGGGACCCAGTACTTC.

There are a few counts of this clonotype. The chain carries TRBV2 and TRBJ1-4; 7 bases are a match to TRBD1. Trimming took 8 bases from V and 7 from J; bases not matched to a gene: 10. The CDR3 covers 14 residues. Germline V gene sequence: CDR1 SNHLY, CDR2 FYNNEI. CDR3 DNA sequence: TGTGCCAGCGGGGGGAACCGGGACAGTGAAAAACTGTTTTTT. Its protein product is CASGGNRDSEKLFF.

This clonotype was observed at least ten times. The chain couples TRBV7-9 to TRBJ1-2, with TRBD1 matching over 7 bases. J was trimmed by 8 bases and V by 4 bases; bases with no gene match: 10. The CDR3 is made up of 14 amino acids. CDR1 and CDR2 from the germline V gene are SEHNR and FQNEAQ (reference sequence). The CDR3 nucleotides are TGTGCCAGCAGCTCCAGGACAGGCCTCGGCGGCTACACCTTC. Translated: CASSSRTGLGGYTF.

The rearrangement joins TRBV6-2 or TRBV6-3 to TRBJ2-7; D is ambiguous. CDR3 length equals 15 residues. In germline, CDR1 is MNHEY, CDR2 SVGEGT. V shed 2 bases and J shed 2 bases, with 13 bases lying between them. The CDR3 nucleotides are TGTGCCAGCAGTTACCCAGGTTCTCCAACCTACGAGCAGTACGTC. Amino acid sequence: CASSYPGSPTYEQYV.